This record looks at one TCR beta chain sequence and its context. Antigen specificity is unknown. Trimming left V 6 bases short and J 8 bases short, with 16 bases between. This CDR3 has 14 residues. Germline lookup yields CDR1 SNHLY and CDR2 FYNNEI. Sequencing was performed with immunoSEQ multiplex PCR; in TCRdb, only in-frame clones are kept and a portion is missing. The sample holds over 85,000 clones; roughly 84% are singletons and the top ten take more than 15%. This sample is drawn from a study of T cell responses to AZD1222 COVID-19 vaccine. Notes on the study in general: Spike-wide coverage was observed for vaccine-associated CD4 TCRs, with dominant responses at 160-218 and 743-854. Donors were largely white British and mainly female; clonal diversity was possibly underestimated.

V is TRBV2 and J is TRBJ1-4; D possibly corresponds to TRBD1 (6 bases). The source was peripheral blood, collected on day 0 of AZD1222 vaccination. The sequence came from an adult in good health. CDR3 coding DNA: TGTGCCAGCAGCCCGACAGGCCGAGAGGAAAAACTGTTTTTT. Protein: CASSPTGREEKLFF.